What follows are 23 T cell receptor beta chains derived from one specimen sequenced in a study of OX40 agonist ivuxolimab in advanced cancers. Here immunoSEQ multiplex PCR was the method, and the copy in TCRdb shows in-frame clones only, minus some. The sample shows some 90,000 clones, 87% of them seen only once. The sample in question was CD4+ or CD8+ T cells sorted from blood, obtained in a trial of the OX40 agonist ivuxolimab. The receptors come from an adult with an advanced solid tumor such as melanoma, head and neck, liver or kidney cancer.

The genes are TRBV11-2 and TRBJ1-1; the match to TRBD1 covers 9 bases. J lost 5 bases, V lost 2 bases, and 9 bases had no gene match. The germline CDR1 and CDR2 sequences are SGHAT and FQNNGV. CDR3 length: 16 residues. The CDR3 region has the DNA TGTGCCAGCAGCTTAAGACAGGGGGTCGGAGGAACTGAAGCTTTCTTT. Protein sequence: CASSLRQGVGGTEAFF.

The chain links TRBV6-5 to TRBJ2-1; 9 bases map to TRBD2. Germline CDR1 is MNHEY and CDR2 is SVGAGI. The V gene end was trimmed by 8 bases and the J gene end by 6 bases; junction bases not matched to a gene: 8. The CDR3 extends over 14 amino acids. CDR3 sequence: CASGGAAGGNEQFF. DNA of the CDR3: TGTGCCAGCGGAGGGGCAGCGGGAGGCAATGAGCAGTTCTTC.

V gene TRBV7-6 combines with J gene TRBJ2-2, with 7 bases that match TRBD1. This CDR3 comprises 20 residues. V shed 2 bases and J 1 base; nucleotides not matched to a gene: 16. Looked up from germline, CDR1 is SGHVS and CDR2 is FNYEAQ. The CDR3 is CASSLRTPDRENLNTGELFF. DNA of the CDR3: TGTGCCAGCAGCTTAAGAACACCCGACAGGGAAAATCTGAACACCGGGGAGCTGTTTTTT.

The chain joins TRBV28 to TRBJ2-5, with D possibly TRBD2 on 5 matching bases. V lost 5 bases and J lost 5, with 18 bases in between. The CDR3 has 15 amino acids. Germline V gene lookup returns CDR1 MDHEN and CDR2 SYDVKM. The CDR3 sequence: CASSLPPGSGETQYF. CDR3 nucleotides: TGTGCCAGCAGTCTCCCCCCGGGGTCGGGGGAGACCCAGTACTTC.

In this sample, this clone turned up once. The J gene is TRBJ2-1, the V gene TRBV19; 10 bases fit TRBD2. Germline trimming cut 7 bases from V and 8 bases from J; bases unmatched to any gene: 5. Germline V gene sequence: CDR1 LNHDA, CDR2 SQIVND (reference sequence). The CDR3 is 13 amino acids. For the CDR3, the DNA is TGTGCCAGTACTAGCGGGAGAGGCTATGAGCAGTTCTTC. Residues: CASTSGRGYEQFF.

The chain couples TRBV30 to TRBJ1-1, with D hard to call. In germline, CDR1 is GTSNPN, CDR2 SVGIG (reference sequence). The V end lost 2 bases, the J end lost 2 bases, and 9 bases lay between the germline ends. The CDR3 is made up of 13 amino acids. This CDR3 reads CAWSTLTNTEAFF. The CDR3 DNA reads TGTGCCTGGAGTACACTTACAAACACTGAAGCTTTCTTT.

This rearrangement joins TRBV2 to TRBJ1-4; a weak D match, TRBD1 (5 bases). The germline CDR1 and CDR2 sequences are SNHLY and FYNNEI. Trimming removed 6 bases at V and 8 bases at J, with 16 bases between. The CDR3 contains 14 residues. The CDR3 spells CASRTGQTGEKLFF. CDR3 DNA: TGTGCCAGCAGGACCGGACAAACCGGAGAAAAACTGTTTTTT. Full variable domain (missing parts from reference TRBV2 and TRBJ1-4): EPEVTQTPSHQVTQMGQEVILRCVPISNHLYFYWYRQILGQKVEFLVSFYNNEISEKSEIFDDQFSVERPDGSNFTLKIRSTKLEDSAMYFCASRTGQTGEKLFFGSGTQLSVL.

This clone was seen a few times. The V call is TRBV7-9, the J call TRBJ2-1; tentative D call: TRBD2 (5 bases). The CDR3 covers 14 residues. Trimming stripped 1 base from V and 2 bases from J, with 6 bases between. Germline CDR1 reads SEHNR; CDR2 reads FQNEAQ (reference sequence). CDR3 region: CASSLEGAYNEQFF. CDR3 nucleotide sequence: TGTGCCAGCAGCTTAGAGGGAGCCTACAATGAGCAGTTCTTC.

V and J are TRBV15 and TRBJ2-3; 11 bases match TRBD2. The trim removed 1 base at V and 2 bases at J, leaving 5 bases unmatched. The CDR3 runs 17 residues. Per germline, CDR1 LNHNV and CDR2 YYDKDF (reference sequence). The chain's CDR3 is CATSRVSGRAPTDTQYF. DNA of the CDR3: TGTGCCACCAGCAGAGTTAGCGGGAGGGCCCCCACAGATACGCAGTATTTT.

Comment on this clone: A much larger clone lies a single base off, so this may be a read error. The rearrangement joins TRBV7-2 to TRBJ2-6; a possible D gene is TRBD2 (6 bases). From germline, CDR1 is SGHTA and CDR2 FQGNSA. The CDR3 spans 13 residues. This chain's CDR3 is CASSGTGADVLTF. In DNA, the CDR3 is TGTGCCAGTTCAGGGACTGGGGCCGACGTCCTGACTTTC.

The chain links TRBV27 to TRBJ2-1; TRBD1 or TRBD2 may be the D gene (5 bases each). This CDR3 is 15 amino acids long. Germline V lookup: CDR1 MNHEY, CDR2 SMNVEV (reference sequence). With 6 bases removed from V and 6 bases from J, the gap between germline ends came to 18 bases. The CDR3 spells CASSPRGYVINEQFF. Written as DNA, the CDR3 is TGTGCCAGCAGCCCTCGGGGCTACGTCATCAATGAGCAGTTCTTC.

The rearrangement links TRBV5-1 to TRBJ1-5; D not certain. The germline CDR1 and CDR2 sequences are SGHRS and YFSETQ. The CDR3 length is 15 residues. V was pared by 2 bases and J by 2 bases, with 11 bases between. This chain's CDR3 is CASSFMGEGNQPQHF. CDR3 sequence (DNA): TGCGCCAGCAGCTTTATGGGTGAGGGCAATCAGCCCCAGCATTTT.

V gene TRBV5-6 combines with J gene TRBJ1-1, with 7 nucleotides matching TRBD1. Per germline, CDR1 SGHDT and CDR2 YYEEEE. The CDR3 covers 15 residues. Trimming removed 2 bases from V and 5 bases from J; junction bases left unmatched: 9. The CDR3 spells CASSFSTGLGTEAFF. The DNA for the CDR3 is TGTGCCAGCAGCTTCTCGACAGGGCTGGGAACTGAAGCTTTCTTT. The variable domain in full, with the rest retrieved from reference TRBV5-6 and TRBJ1-1, is DAGVTQSPTHLIKTRGQQVTLRCSPKSGHDTVSWYQQALGQGPQFIFQYYEEEERQRGNFPDRFSGHQFPNYSSELNVNALLLGDSALYLCASSFSTGLGTEAFFGQGTRLTVV.

The V gene is TRBV4-1, the J gene TRBJ1-4; weak D call: TRBD1 (6 bases). Germline values: CDR1 MGHRA, CDR2 YSYEKL. Trimming removed 0 bases at V and 5 bases at J, with 10 bases between. This CDR3 has 15 amino acids. The CDR3 reads CASSQDGGGNEKLFF. The CDR3 DNA sequence: TGCGCCAGCAGCCAAGACGGAGGGGGGAATGAAAAACTGTTTTTT.

The chain is built from TRBV5-1 and TRBJ2-5; D not certain. The CDR3 is made up of 14 amino acids. V was shortened by 1 base and J by 1 base, with 8 bases between the two germline ends. Per the germline V gene, CDR1 is SGHRS and CDR2 is YFSETQ. The CDR3, as DNA: TGCGCCAGCAGCTTGAACACAGCCCAAGAGACCCAGTACTTC. Protein: CASSLNTAQETQYF.

The chain joins TRBV6-5 to TRBJ1-5; unclear D gene. The CDR3 consists of 14 residues. Trimming removed 4 bases at V and 0 bases at J, with 7 bases between. From germline, CDR1 is MNHEY and CDR2 SVGAGI. The CDR3 DNA is TGTGCCAGCAGTTCCATCAATAGCAATCAGCCCCAGCATTTT. It codes for CASSSINSNQPQHF.

The chain uses TRBV19 and TRBJ1-1, with D maybe TRBD1 (6 bases). The CDR3 contains 13 residues. Germline lookup yields CDR1 LNHDA and CDR2 SQIVND (reference sequence). Trimming pared 5 bases from V and 4 bases from J, leaving 11 bases between. The CDR3 nucleotides are TGTGCCAGTAGTGCCAACAGGGCCACTGAAGCTTTCTTT. Its protein product is CASSANRATEAFF. Variable domain in full (rest from reference TRBV19 and TRBJ1-1): DGGITQSPKYLFRKEGQNVTLSCEQNLNHDAMYWYRQDPGQGLRLIYYSQIVNDFQKGDIAEGYSVSREKKESFPLTVTSAQKNPTAFYLCASSANRATEAFFGQGTRLTVV.

The chain has TRBV18 and TRBJ2-7, with no clear D. Trimming shortened V by 2 bases and J by 2 bases, and 7 bases separated the two germline ends. Germline values: CDR1 KGHSH, CDR2 LQKENI. This CDR3 spans 13 amino acids. CDR3 in DNA: TGTGCCAGCTCACCAGCTCAGACCTACGAGCAGTACTTC. Amino acids: CASSPAQTYEQYF.

The CDR3 DNA follows: TGTGCCAGTAGTATAGAAGGGACAGGGACCTCTGGGGCCAACGTCCTGACTTTC. Translating it yields CASSIEGTGTSGANVLTF. The V and J genes are TRBV19 and TRBJ2-6; 9 bases agree with TRBD1. This CDR3 comprises 18 residues. Trimming removed 0 bases from V and 0 bases from J; junction bases left unmatched: 3. The germline CDR1 and CDR2 sequences are LNHDA and SQIVND (reference sequence).

CDR3 sequence: CASRGQGSNQPQHF. Here the CDR3 DNA reads TGTGCCAGCCGAGGGCAGGGGAGCAATCAGCCCCAGCATTTT. The V gene is TRBV2, the J gene TRBJ1-5, with D possibly matching TRBD1 (6 bases). There are 14 residues in the CDR3. The ends were cut back, 8 bases at V and 1 base at J, with 12 bases in the middle. Germline V gene sequence: CDR1 SNHLY, CDR2 FYNNEI.

The count of this clone is one. This chain links TRBV5-1 with TRBJ1-3; TRBD1 agrees at 8 bases. CDR3 length: 15 amino acids. Germline CDR1 and CDR2: SGHRS and YFSETQ. The trim removed 4 bases at V and 4 bases at J, leaving 7 bases unmatched. CDR3 bases: TGCGCCAGCAGCCCGACAGGGGCTTTGGGAAACACCATATATTTT. This sequence encodes CASSPTGALGNTIYF.

The chain uses TRBV5-1 and TRBJ2-1; 12 bases are shared with TRBD2. J was trimmed by 5 bases and V by 4 bases; bases with no gene match: 10. This CDR3 has 17 residues. Germline CDR1 and CDR2: SGHRS and YFSETQ. CDR3 amino acids: CASSPEASGRADNEQFF. In DNA form, the CDR3 reads TGCGCCAGCAGCCCAGAGGCTAGCGGGAGGGCCGACAATGAGCAGTTCTTC. Full variable domain (missing parts from reference TRBV5-1 and TRBJ2-1): KAGVTQTPRYLIKTRGQQVTLSCSPISGHRSVSWYQQTPGQGLQFLFEYFSETQRNKGNFPGRFSGRQFSNSRSEMNVSTLELGDSALYLCASSPEASGRADNEQFFGPGTRLTVL.

The rearrangement links TRBV5-4 to TRBJ2-2, with TRBD1 matching over 7 bases. CDR1 and CDR2 (germline): SGHNT, YYREEE (reference sequence). This CDR3 has 15 amino acids. V trimming: 2 bases; J trimming: 4 bases; junction bases outside the gene matches: 5. The CDR3 DNA reads as TGTGCCAGCAGCTTCCGGGACAGAACCACCGGGGAGCTGTTTTTT. Its protein is CASSFRDRTTGELFF.